This T cell receptor beta chain was sequenced in a study of blood T cell repertoires in COVID-19 (dated by TCRdb to the early 2020s). Broadly, across the study: Samples from collaborators originated in the United States, Italy and Spain and spanned both the acute and convalescent phases of COVID-19. The material from the prospective study consisted of cDNA or gDNA derived from T cells, B-cell-depleted T cells, or PBMCs. Deeply sampled blood TCRbeta repertoires from subjects exposed to, actively infected with, or recovered from COVID-19 were included in the dataset. A freely available public database, intended as a resource for researchers studying the immune response to SARS-CoV-2, is where the repertoires were released. The samples were drawn from the first 160 participants of the ongoing ImmuneRACE study and from 1,254 subjects provided by 6 global collaborators. Sample metadata almost always included a de-identified subject ID, COVID-19 status, age in years and sex. Where available, HLA class I and class II types were obtained from metadata supplied by the sample provider rather than from assay-based typing.

With respect to this clone: Its recognized antigen is unknown. No base quality values were provided; no much bigger clone lies one nucleotide off.

The CDR3 runs 13 residues from the cysteine to the phenylalanine. The kept DNA is CDR3 alone, 39 bases in frame from the first base. CDR1 and CDR2 (SGHTA, FQGTGA) derive from the germline V gene. Trimming removed 8 bases from V and 3 bases from J; the gene matches leave 1 base unexplained. TCRbeta CDR3 regions were amplified from genomic DNA by means of the immunoSEQ Assay, a bias-controlled multiplex PCR. Processing in the source paper ran as follows. The number of nucleated cells in each sample was estimated from the amplification of reference gene primers within the assay. Sequence reads were collapsed and filtered to measure the absolute abundance of every unique TCRbeta CDR3 rearrangement. For each sample, productive Simpson clonality was calculated as the square root of Simpson's diversity index over productive rearrangements. Held by TCRdb, this immuneACCESS table contains in-frame sequences only and omits some clones. Under half of the omission traces to an unresolved V gene where checked; the cause of the rest is unknown. D and trimming were read from the DNA, whereas the V and J calls and clone size are those reported in that table. In all, the sample holds about 250,000 clones, and about 89% of those were seen once. The ten largest make up under 2% of the sample.

What the authors observed across the whole study: The amount of clinical and demographic metadata varied by source and participant and was provided uncurated.

A second Seattle source provided samples from volunteer blood donors who had recovered from COVID-19. Each collaborating institution followed its own protocols to collect whole blood in K2EDTA tubes. For TCRbeta analysis, collaborators shipped samples in one of three forms: frozen whole blood, isolated PBMCs, or DNA extracted from either of those sample types. The chain employs TRBV7-3 and TRBJ1-6, with 7 central nucleotides matching TRBD1. The sequenced sample was peripheral blood. This receptor was identified in a woman aged 60 to 75 who had recovered from COVID-19. The CDR3 loop reads CASGDSYNSPLHF. The nucleotide sequence reads as follows: TGTGCCAGCGGGGACAGCTATAATTCACCCCTCCACTTT.